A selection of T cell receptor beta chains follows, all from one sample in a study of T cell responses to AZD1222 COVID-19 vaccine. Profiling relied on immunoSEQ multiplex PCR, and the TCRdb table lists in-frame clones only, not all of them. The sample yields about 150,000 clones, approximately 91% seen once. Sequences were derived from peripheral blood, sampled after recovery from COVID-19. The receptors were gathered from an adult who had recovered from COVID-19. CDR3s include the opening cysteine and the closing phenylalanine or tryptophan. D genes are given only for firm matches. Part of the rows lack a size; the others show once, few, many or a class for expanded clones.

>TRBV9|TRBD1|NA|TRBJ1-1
CASSPILGQLEAFF
TGTGCCAGCAGCCCAATCCTGGGACAGCTTGAAGCTTTCTTT
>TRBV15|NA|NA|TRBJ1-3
CATSRVMGSGNTIYF
TGTGCCACCAGCAGAGTTATGGGCTCTGGAAACACCATATATTTT
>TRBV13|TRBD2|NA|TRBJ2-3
CASSLAGLAGSTDTQYF
TGTGCCAGCAGCTTAGCGGGACTAGCGGGAAGCACAGATACGCAGTATTTT
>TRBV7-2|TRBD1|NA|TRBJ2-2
CASSFFQGVIGELFF
TGTGCCAGCAGCTTCTTCCAGGGGGTGATCGGGGAGCTGTTTTTT
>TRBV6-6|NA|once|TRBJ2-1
CATLRAFNEQFF
TGTGCCACCCTGCGAGCCTTCAATGAGCAGTTCTTC
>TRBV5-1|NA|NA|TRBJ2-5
CASSLEGQETQYF
TGCGCCAGCAGCTTGGAAGGACAAGAGACCCAGTACTTC
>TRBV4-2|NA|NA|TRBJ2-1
CASSQGYYEQFF
TGTGCCAGCAGCCAAGGGTACTATGAGCAGTTCTTC
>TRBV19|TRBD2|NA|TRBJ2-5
CASSTGTSGSMETQYF
TGTGCCAGTAGTACCGGGACTAGCGGGAGTATGGAGACCCAGTACTTC
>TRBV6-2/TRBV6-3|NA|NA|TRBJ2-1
CASSPTGGWNEQFF
TGTGCCAGCAGTCCGACTGGGGGGTGGAATGAGCAGTTCTTC
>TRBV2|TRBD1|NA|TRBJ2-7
CATTQGGRTYEQYF
TGTGCCACAACACAGGGGGGTAGAACCTACGAGCAGTACTTC
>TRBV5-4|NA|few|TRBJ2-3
CASSLVSSRGIGTDTQYF
TGTGCCAGCAGCTTGGTATCGAGTAGGGGGATCGGCACAGATACGCAGTATTTT
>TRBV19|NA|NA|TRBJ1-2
CATGTPNYGYTF
TGTGCCACAGGGACTCCTAACTATGGCTACACCTTC
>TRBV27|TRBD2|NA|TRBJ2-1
CASAAGGPKNEQFF
TGTGCCAGCGCAGCGGGGGGGCCGAAGAATGAGCAGTTCTTC
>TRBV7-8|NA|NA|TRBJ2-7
CASSLEAGRYVEQYF
TGTGCCAGCAGCTTAGAGGCGGGACGCTACGTAGAGCAGTACTTC
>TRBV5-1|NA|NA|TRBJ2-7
CASSPEGRTSYEQYF
TGCGCCAGCAGCCCTGAGGGTCGGACTTCCTACGAGCAGTACTTC
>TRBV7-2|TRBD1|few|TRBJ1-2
CASSPRDRGTGYTF
TGTGCCAGCAGCCCGCGGGACAGGGGTACTGGCTACACCTTC
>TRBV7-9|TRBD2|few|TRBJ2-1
CASSLWLAGSYNEQFF
TGTGCCAGCAGCTTATGGCTAGCGGGGAGTTACAATGAGCAGTTCTTC
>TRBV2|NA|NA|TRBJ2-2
CASRWANTGELFF
TGTGCCAGCAGATGGGCGAACACCGGGGAGCTGTTTTTT
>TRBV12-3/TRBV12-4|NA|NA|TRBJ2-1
CASSLGGSNEQFF
TGTGCCAGCAGTTTAGGGGGAAGCAATGAGCAGTTCTTC
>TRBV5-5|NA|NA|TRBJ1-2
CASSSQLNYGYTF
TGTGCCAGCAGCTCCCAGCTGAACTATGGCTACACCTTC
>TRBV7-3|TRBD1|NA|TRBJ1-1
CASSLGQGGPAEAFF
TGTGCCAGCAGCCTCGGACAGGGGGGTCCGGCTGAAGCTTTCTTT
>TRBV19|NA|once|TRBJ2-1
CASSIAGSSYNEQFF
TGTGCCAGTAGTATAGCCGGGAGCTCCTACAATGAGCAGTTCTTC
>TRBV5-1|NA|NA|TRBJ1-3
CASSRDGFSGNTIYF
TGCGCCAGCAGCAGGGACGGCTTCTCTGGAAACACCATATATTTT
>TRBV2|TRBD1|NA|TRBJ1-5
CASSRDRGNQPQHF
TGTGCCAGCAGCCGGGACAGGGGCAATCAGCCCCAGCATTTT
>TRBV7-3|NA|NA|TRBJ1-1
CASSFGGLQSEAFF
TGTGCCAGCAGCTTCGGGGGGCTACAATCTGAAGCTTTCTTT
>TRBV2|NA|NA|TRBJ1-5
CASSEGQNQPQHF
TGTGCCAGCAGTGAAGGACAAAATCAGCCCCAGCATTTT
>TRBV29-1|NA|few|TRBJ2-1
CSVETGSNEQFF
TGCAGCGTTGAAACAGGGTCGAATGAGCAGTTCTTC
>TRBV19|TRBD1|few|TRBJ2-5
CASSTRPRQGASQETQYF
TGTGCCAGTAGTACCCGACCCCGACAGGGGGCGTCCCAAGAGACCCAGTACTTC
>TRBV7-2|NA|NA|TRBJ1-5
CASSLGGGGGNQPQHF
TGTGCCAGCAGCTTAGGCGGAGGGGGTGGCAATCAGCCCCAGCATTTT
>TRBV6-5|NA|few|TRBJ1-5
CASSYSGLTGGPQHF
TGTGCCAGCAGTTACTCGGGACTAACCGGAGGGCCCCAGCATTTT
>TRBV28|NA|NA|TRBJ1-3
CASSSNTIYF
TGTGCCAGCAGTAGCAACACCATATATTTT
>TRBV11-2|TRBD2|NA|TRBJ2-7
CASSSFGTSGQYEQYF
TGTGCCAGCAGCTCGTTTGGGACTAGCGGACAATACGAGCAGTACTTC
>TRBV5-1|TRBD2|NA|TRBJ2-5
CASSSSGTSGSSQYF
TGCGCCAGCAGCTCCTCCGGGACTAGCGGGAGCTCCCAGTACTTC
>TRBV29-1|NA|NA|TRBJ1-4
CSVYISGRKLFF
TGCAGCGTCTACATTAGCGGGAGAAAACTGTTTTTT
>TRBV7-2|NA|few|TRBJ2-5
CASSLVETQYF
TGTGCCAGCAGCTTAGTAGAGACCCAGTACTTC
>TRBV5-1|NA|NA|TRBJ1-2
CASSLDTVTHYGYTF
TGCGCCAGCAGCTTGGACACCGTTACCCACTATGGCTACACCTTC
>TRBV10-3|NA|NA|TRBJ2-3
CAISESTTDTQYF
TGTGCCATCAGTGAGTCGACCACAGATACGCAGTATTTT
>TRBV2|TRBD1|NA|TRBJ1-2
CASKYEWDSVYGYTF
TGTGCCAGCAAATATGAGTGGGACAGCGTTTATGGCTACACCTTC
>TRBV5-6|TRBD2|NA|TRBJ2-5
CASSSSGETQYF
TGTGCCAGCAGCTCTAGCGGAGAGACCCAGTACTTC
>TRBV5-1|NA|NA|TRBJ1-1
CASSGDPNTEAFF
TGCGCCAGCAGCGGTGACCCGAACACTGAAGCTTTCTTT
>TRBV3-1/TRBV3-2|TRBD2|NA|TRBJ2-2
CASSQALAGGTDGELFF
TGTGCCAGCAGCCAGGCCCTAGCGGGAGGAACGGACGGGGAGCTGTTTTTT
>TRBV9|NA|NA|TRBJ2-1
CASSAGTSSYNEQFF
TGTGCCAGCAGCGCAGGGACAAGCTCCTACAATGAGCAGTTCTTC
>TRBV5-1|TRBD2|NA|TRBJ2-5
CASSKTAGKETQYF
TGCGCCAGCAGCAAAACAGCGGGGAAAGAGACCCAGTACTTC
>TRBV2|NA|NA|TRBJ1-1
CASSWEDANTEAFF
TGTGCCAGCAGTTGGGAGGACGCGAACACTGAAGCTTTCTTT
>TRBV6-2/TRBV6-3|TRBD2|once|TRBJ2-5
CASSASGKETQYF
TGTGCCAGCAGTGCAAGCGGGAAAGAGACCCAGTACTTC
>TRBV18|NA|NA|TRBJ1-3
CASSPSGLKAGNTIYF
TGTGCCAGCTCACCATCAGGGCTGAAGGCTGGAAACACCATATATTTT
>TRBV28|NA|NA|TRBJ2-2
CASSGMGLQELFF
TGTGCCAGCAGTGGGATGGGTCTGCAGGAGCTGTTTTTT
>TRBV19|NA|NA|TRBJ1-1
CASSISGPRTEAFF
TGTGCCAGTAGTATTTCTGGACCTAGGACTGAAGCTTTCTTT
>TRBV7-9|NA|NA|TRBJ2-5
CASSPRDHQETQYF
TGTGCCAGCAGCCCGAGGGACCACCAAGAGACCCAGTACTTC
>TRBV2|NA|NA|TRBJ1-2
CASTLRMAPYGYTF
TGTGCCAGCACCCTCCGGATGGCACCCTATGGCTACACCTTC
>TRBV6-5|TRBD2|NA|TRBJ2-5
CASSYSTAGGSETQYF
TGTGCCAGCAGTTACTCGACAGCGGGGGGAAGCGAGACCCAGTACTTC
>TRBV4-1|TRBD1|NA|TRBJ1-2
CASSRGQGTSNYGYTF
TGCGCCAGCAGCCGAGGACAGGGGACATCTAACTATGGCTACACCTTC
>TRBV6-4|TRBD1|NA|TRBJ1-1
CASRLTQGGGSEAFF
TGTGCCAGCAGACTAACACAGGGGGGTGGATCTGAAGCTTTCTTT
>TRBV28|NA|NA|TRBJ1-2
CASSFRGYGYTF
TGTGCCAGCAGTTTCAGGGGCTATGGCTACACCTTC
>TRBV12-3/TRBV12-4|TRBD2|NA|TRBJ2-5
CASWLRGVETQYF
TGTGCCAGCTGGCTCCGGGGGGTAGAGACCCAGTACTTC